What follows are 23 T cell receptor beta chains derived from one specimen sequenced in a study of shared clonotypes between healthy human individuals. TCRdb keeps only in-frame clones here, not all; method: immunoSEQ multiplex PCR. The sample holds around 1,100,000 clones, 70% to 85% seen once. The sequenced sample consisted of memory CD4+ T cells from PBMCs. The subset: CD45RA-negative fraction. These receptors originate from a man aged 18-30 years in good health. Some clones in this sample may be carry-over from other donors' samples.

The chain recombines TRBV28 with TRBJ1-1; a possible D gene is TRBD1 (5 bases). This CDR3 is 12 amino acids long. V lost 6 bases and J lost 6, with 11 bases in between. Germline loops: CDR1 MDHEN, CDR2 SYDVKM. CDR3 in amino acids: CASSLGGSEAFF. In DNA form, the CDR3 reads TGTGCCAGCAGCCTGGGGGGGTCTGAAGCTTTCTTT.

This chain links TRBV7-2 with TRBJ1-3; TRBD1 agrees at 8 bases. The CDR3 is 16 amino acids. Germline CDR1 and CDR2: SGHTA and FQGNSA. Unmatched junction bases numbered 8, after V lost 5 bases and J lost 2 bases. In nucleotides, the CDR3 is TGTGCCAGCAGCACCAGGGGGCAGGGACCTGGAAACACCATATATTTT. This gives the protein CASSTRGQGPGNTIYF.

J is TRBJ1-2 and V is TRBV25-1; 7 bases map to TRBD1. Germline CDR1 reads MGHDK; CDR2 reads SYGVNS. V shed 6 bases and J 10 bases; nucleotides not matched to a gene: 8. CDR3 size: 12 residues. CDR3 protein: CASRGQPGAYTF. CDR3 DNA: TGTGCCAGCAGGGGACAGCCTGGGGCCTACACCTTC.

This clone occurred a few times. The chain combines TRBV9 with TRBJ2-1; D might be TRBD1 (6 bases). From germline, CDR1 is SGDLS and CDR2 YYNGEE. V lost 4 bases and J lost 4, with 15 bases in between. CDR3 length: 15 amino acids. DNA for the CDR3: TGTGCCAGCAGCTCTAGGGGGTCCGAATACAATGAGCAGTTCTTC. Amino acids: CASSSRGSEYNEQFF.

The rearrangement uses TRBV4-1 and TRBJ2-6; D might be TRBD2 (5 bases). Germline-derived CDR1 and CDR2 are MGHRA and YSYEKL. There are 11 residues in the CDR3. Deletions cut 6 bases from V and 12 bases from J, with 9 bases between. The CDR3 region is CASSTGSVLTF. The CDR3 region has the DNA TGCGCCAGCAGTACGGGGTCCGTCCTGACTTTC.

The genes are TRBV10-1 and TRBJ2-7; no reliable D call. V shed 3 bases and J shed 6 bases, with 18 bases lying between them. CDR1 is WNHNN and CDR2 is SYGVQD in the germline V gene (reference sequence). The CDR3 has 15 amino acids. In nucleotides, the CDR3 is TGCGCCAGCAGTGATTCCGGTCGGACCCCCGGCGAGCAGTACTTC. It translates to CASSDSGRTPGEQYF.

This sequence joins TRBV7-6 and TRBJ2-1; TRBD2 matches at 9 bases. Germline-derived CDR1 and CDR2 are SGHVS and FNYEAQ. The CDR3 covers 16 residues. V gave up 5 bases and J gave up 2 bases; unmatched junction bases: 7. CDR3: CASSRNVAGAYNEQFF. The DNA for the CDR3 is TGTGCCAGCAGCCGGAATGTAGCGGGAGCCTACAATGAGCAGTTCTTC. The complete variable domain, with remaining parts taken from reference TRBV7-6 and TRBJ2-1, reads GAGVSQSPRYKVTKRGQDVALRCDPISGHVSLYWYRQALGQGPEFLTYFNYEAQQDKSGLPNDRFSAERPEGSISTLTIQRTEQRDSAMYRCASSRNVAGAYNEQFFGPGTRLTVL.

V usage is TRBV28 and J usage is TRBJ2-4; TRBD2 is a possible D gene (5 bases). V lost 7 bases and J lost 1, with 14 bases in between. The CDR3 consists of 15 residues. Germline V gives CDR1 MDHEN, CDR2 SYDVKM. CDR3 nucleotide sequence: TGTGCCAGCACCCTCGGGGTTGTGGCCAAAAACATTCAGTACTTC. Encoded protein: CASTLGVVAKNIQYF.

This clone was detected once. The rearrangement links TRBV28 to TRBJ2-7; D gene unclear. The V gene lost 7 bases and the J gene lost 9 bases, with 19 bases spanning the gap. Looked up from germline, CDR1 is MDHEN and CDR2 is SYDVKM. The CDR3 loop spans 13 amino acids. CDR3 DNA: TGTGCCAGCACCTCTATCCGCCCTTTGGGGCAGTACTTC. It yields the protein CASTSIRPLGQYF.

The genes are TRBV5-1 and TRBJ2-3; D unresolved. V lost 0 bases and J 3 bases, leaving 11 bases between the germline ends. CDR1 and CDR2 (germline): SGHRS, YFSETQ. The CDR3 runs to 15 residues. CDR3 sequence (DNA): TGCGCCAGCAGCTTGGATAATGGACCAACAGATACGCAGTATTTT. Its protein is CASSLDNGPTDTQYF.

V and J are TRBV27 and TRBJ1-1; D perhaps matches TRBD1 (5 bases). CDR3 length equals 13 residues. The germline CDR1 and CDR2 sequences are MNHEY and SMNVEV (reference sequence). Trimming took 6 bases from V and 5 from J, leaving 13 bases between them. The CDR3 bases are TGTGCCAGCAGCTTGGGGGGAATGACTGAAGCTTTCTTT. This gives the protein CASSLGGMTEAFF.

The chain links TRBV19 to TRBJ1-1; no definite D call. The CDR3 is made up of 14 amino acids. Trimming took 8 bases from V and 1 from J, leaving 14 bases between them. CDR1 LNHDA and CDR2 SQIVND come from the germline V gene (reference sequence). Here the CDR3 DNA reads TGTGCCAGTTGGGCCGGGCAGCCGAACACTGAAGCTTTCTTT. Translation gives CASWAGQPNTEAFF.

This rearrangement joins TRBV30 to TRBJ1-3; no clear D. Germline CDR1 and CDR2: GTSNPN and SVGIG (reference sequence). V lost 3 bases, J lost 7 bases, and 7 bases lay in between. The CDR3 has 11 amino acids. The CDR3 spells CAWRNPNTIYF. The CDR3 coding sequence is TGTGCCTGGAGGAACCCCAACACCATATATTTT.

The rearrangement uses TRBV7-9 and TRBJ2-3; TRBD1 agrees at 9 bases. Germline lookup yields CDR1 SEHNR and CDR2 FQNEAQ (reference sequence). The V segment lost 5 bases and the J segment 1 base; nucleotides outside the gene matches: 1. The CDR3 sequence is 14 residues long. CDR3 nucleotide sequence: TGTGCCAGCAGCGGACAGGGGCGCACAGATACGCAGTATTTT. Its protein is CASSGQGRTDTQYF.

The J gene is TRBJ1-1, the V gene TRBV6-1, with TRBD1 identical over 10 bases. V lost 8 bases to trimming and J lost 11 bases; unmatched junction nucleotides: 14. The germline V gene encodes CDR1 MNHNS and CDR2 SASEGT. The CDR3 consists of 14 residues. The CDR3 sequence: CASVRQGASVVAFF. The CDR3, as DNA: TGTGCCAGCGTACGACAGGGGGCTTCCGTCGTTGCTTTCTTT.

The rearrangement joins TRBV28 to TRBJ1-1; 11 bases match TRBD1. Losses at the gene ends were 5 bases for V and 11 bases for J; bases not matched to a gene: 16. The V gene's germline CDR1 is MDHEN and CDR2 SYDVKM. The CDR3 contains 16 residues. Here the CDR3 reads CASSPRGTGGSRRAFF. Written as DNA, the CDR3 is TGTGCCAGCAGTCCCAGAGGGACAGGGGGTAGCCGCCGGGCTTTCTTT.

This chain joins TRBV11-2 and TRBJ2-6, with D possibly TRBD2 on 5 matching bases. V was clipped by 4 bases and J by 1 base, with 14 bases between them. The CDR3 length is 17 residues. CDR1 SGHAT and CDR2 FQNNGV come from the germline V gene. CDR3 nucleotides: TGTGCCAGCAGCTCGAGGGTTAGATTATCTGGGGCCAACGTCCTGACTTTC. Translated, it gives CASSSRVRLSGANVLTF. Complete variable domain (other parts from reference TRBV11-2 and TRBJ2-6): EAGVAQSPRYKIIEKRQSVAFWCNPISGHATLYWYQQILGQGPKLLIQFQNNGVVDDSQLPKDRFSAERLKGVDSTLKIQPAKLEDSAVYLCASSSRVRLSGANVLTFGAGSRLTVL.

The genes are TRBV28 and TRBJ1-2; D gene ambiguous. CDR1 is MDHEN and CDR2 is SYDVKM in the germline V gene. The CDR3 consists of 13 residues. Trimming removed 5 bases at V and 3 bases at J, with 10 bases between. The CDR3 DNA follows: TGTGCCAGCAGTGTCGACGGCTACTATGGCTACACCTTC. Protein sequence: CASSVDGYYGYTF.

DNA for the CDR3: TGTGCCAGCAGCTTGGGGCAGCGCCTAAACTATGGCTACACCTTC. Its protein product is CASSLGQRLNYGYTF. The chain is built from TRBV7-9 and TRBJ1-2; TRBD1 is a possible D gene (5 bases). The V gene's germline CDR1 is SEHNR and CDR2 FQNEAQ (reference sequence). There are 15 residues in the CDR3. Trimming removed 3 bases from V and 2 bases from J, with 13 bases in between.

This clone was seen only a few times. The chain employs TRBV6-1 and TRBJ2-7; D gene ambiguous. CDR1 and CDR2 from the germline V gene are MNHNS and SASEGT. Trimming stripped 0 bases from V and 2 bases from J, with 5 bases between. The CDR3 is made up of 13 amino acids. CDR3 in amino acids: CASSEAGPYEQYF. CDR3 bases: TGTGCCAGCAGTGAAGCCGGGCCCTACGAGCAGTACTTC.

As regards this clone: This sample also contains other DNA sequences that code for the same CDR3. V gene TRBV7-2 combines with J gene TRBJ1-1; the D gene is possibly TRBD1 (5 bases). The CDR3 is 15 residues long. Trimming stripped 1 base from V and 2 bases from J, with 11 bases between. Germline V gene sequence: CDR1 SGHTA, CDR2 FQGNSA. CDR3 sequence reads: CASSLGLGVNTEAFF. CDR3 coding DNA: TGTGCCAGCAGCTTAGGCTTAGGGGTAAACACTGAAGCTTTCTTT.

The CDR3 DNA reads TGCGCCAGCAGACCAACTAGCGGGATGCAAGAGACCCAGTACTTC. Translating it yields CASRPTSGMQETQYF. The J gene is TRBJ2-5, the V gene TRBV5-1, with 10 positions matching TRBD2. V was clipped by 5 bases and J by 2 bases; unmatched bases: 6. Germline V lookup: CDR1 SGHRS, CDR2 YFSETQ. There are 15 residues in the CDR3.

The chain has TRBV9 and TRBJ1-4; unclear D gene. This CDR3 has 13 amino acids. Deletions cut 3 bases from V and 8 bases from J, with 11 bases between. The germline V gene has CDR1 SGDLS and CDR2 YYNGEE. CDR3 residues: CASSGGRGEKLFF. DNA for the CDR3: TGTGCCAGCAGCGGAGGGCGAGGGGAAAAACTGTTTTTT.